The 4 T cell receptor beta chains below all came from one sample that was sequenced in a study of T-cell reconstitution after alpha-beta-depleted transplantation in children. Preparation of the TCRbeta library was carried out with unique molecular identifiers. TCRdb re-analysed the PCR reads in MiXCR, keeping a single row per CDR3 protein. The table shows around 670,000 distinct CDR3 sequences, with 13% occurring only once. Source: PBMCs, taken before TCRalphabeta/CD19-depleted stem cell transplant. These receptors were collected from a girl aged 2 to 10 with congenital amegakaryocytic thrombocytopenia, due to receive a stem cell transplant.

CDR3 coding DNA: TGTGCCAGCAGTGAATTATTCAGGACTAGTTTTAATGAGCAGTTCTTC. Protein product: CASSELFRTSFNEQFF. The V gene is TRBV12-3 or TRBV12-4, the J gene TRBJ2-1, with TRBD2 matching over 7 bases. J gave up 7 bases and V 5 bases, and 14 bases lay outside the gene matches. This CDR3 is 16 amino acids long.

The chain has TRBV21-1 and TRBJ2-7; the listed D gene, TRBD2, was not tested against the DNA. TRBV21-1 counts as a pseudogene. The CDR3 covers 16 residues. The CDR3 spells CASSKPPLAGAGEQYF. CDR3 nucleotide sequence: TGTGCCAGCAGCAAACCGCCTCTAGCGGGAGCTGGGGAGCAGTACTTC.

This clonotype was seen many times. J is TRBJ1-6 and V is TRBV20-1, with a weak D call TRBD1 (6 bases). The CDR3 consists of 16 residues. With 0 bases removed from V and 10 bases from J, the gap between germline ends came to 19 bases. Per germline, CDR1 DFQATT and CDR2 SNEGSKA (reference sequence). CDR3 nucleotide sequence: TGCAGTGCTAGAGATCCCGGGGGACAAAGAGGATCACCCCTCCACTTT. It translates to CSARDPGGQRGSPLHF.

Ten or more counts support this clonotype. The CDR3 DNA reads as TGTGCCAGCAGCCCAATCGACCCGACTGGCGGGGACAATGAGCAGTTCTTC. It specifies CASSPIDPTGGDNEQFF. The chain carries TRBV7-2 and TRBJ2-1, with D possibly TRBD2 on 6 matching bases. CDR3 length equals 17 residues. Germline V gives CDR1 SGHTA, CDR2 FQGNSA. V lost 5 bases and J lost 5, with 22 bases in between.